What follows are 31 T cell receptor beta chains derived from one specimen sequenced in a study of immune cell composition in non-small cell lung cancer (dated by TCRdb to 2016 to 2017). Normal lung samples came from the same patient and were non-adjacent lung tissue collected as far from the tumour as possible, with a minimum distance of 3 cm. Library method: the immunoSEQ multiplex PCR assay. TCRdb took this table from immuneACCESS and kept in-frame rearrangements with V and J called. Such tables lack part of the clones; where checked against another copy, unresolved V genes explain under half of the gap, and the rest is unexplained. This sample comprises 5,500 to 7,000 clones, over 55% of them detected only once. The ten largest clones take up under 6% of the sample. The specimen sequenced was non-adjacent lung tissue. Source of these receptors: a human donor with non-small cell lung cancer.

The chain uses TRBV7-9 and TRBJ2-7, with no clear D. Per the germline V gene, CDR1 is SEHNR and CDR2 is FQNEAQ (reference sequence). Trimming stripped 4 bases from V and 5 bases from J, with 9 bases between. The CDR3 is 12 residues long. CDR3 sequence reads: CASSYGSHEQYF. In DNA form, the CDR3 reads TGTGCCAGCAGCTACGGGTCGCACGAGCAGTACTTC. Full variable domain (rest looked up from reference TRBV7-9 and TRBJ2-7): DTGVSQNPRHKITKRGQNVTFRCDPISEHNRLYWYRQTLGQGPEFLTYFQNEAQLEKSRLLSDRFSAERPKGSFSTLEIQRTEQGDSAMYLCASSYGSHEQYFGPGTRLTVT.

The V and J genes are TRBV4-2 and TRBJ1-4, with 8 nucleotides matching TRBD1. Trimming cost V 5 bases and J 5 bases; bases outside gene matches: 7. Germline CDR1 reads LGHNA; CDR2 reads YNFKEQ. The CDR3 is 15 residues long. CDR3 sequence: CASSARTGQNEKLFF. CDR3 in DNA: TGTGCCAGCAGCGCCCGGACAGGGCAAAATGAAAAACTGTTTTTT.

V gene TRBV5-6 combines with J gene TRBJ2-7; D might be TRBD1 (5 bases). Germline assignment: CDR1 SGHDT and CDR2 YYEEEE. The germline V and J ends were trimmed by 4 bases and 6 bases, with 20 bases remaining between them. This CDR3 has 15 residues. The CDR3, as DNA: TGTGCCAGCAGCCCAGACCCTCAAGGGGAATCCGAGCAGTACTTC. Its protein is CASSPDPQGESEQYF.

This clone was detected only a few times. The CDR3 DNA reads as TGTGCCAGCAGTTTATGGGGGGGCGTAAACTATGGCTACACCTTC. It yields the protein CASSLWGGVNYGYTF. This chain joins TRBV27 and TRBJ1-2; D is perhaps TRBD1 (6 bases). Trimming left V 1 base short and J 2 bases short, with 11 bases between. This CDR3 region has 15 residues. The germline V gene has CDR1 MNHEY and CDR2 SMNVEV (reference sequence).

The chain joins TRBV30 to TRBJ1-5; D gene ambiguous. The CDR3 is 13 amino acids. Between the trimmed V and J ends, which lost 2 bases and 4 bases, there was a span of 9 bases. Germline lookup yields CDR1 GTSNPN and CDR2 SVGIG (reference sequence). DNA for the CDR3: TGTGCCTGGAGTTTCGGAGAGAATCAGCCCCAGCATTTT. Protein sequence: CAWSFGENQPQHF.

The V gene is TRBV7-9, the J gene TRBJ2-3; 7 bases fit TRBD2. Trimming cost V 2 bases and J 4 bases; bases outside gene matches: 0. CDR1 SEHNR and CDR2 FQNEAQ come from the germline V gene (reference sequence). The CDR3 contains 13 residues. For the CDR3, the DNA is TGTGCCAGCAGCTTAAGCGGGGCAGATACGCAGTATTTT. Residues: CASSLSGADTQYF.

The rearrangement links TRBV29-1 to TRBJ1-1, with a weak D call TRBD1 (5 bases). V was clipped by 5 bases and J by 5 bases, with 12 bases between them. The germline CDR1 and CDR2 sequences are SQVTM and ANQGSEA. The CDR3 consists of 12 residues. The CDR3: CSVIFGGTEAFF. The CDR3 DNA is TGCAGCGTTATCTTTGGGGGGACTGAAGCTTTCTTT.

This clone has a single count. The chain uses TRBV6-5 and TRBJ2-3, with D possibly matching TRBD2 (6 bases). CDR3 size: 14 residues. Germline V gene lookup returns CDR1 MNHEY and CDR2 SVGAGI. With 5 bases removed from V and 2 bases from J, the gap between germline ends came to 11 bases. CDR3 DNA sequence: TGTGCCAGCAGTAACGGAGGGGCCACAGATACGCAGTATTTT. It yields the protein CASSNGGATDTQYF.

The chain combines TRBV5-5 with TRBJ1-5; D perhaps matches TRBD1 (5 bases). CDR3 length: 16 residues. Germline CDR1 is SGHKS and CDR2 is YYEKEE (reference sequence). V shed 3 bases and J shed 3 bases, with 16 bases lying between them. The CDR3 region is CASSSQGALNNQPQHF. DNA for the CDR3: TGTGCCAGCAGCTCCCAAGGGGCCCTCAACAATCAGCCCCAGCATTTT.

V gene TRBV30 combines with J gene TRBJ1-4; D gene ambiguous. The germline V and J ends were trimmed by 4 bases and 8 bases, with 11 bases remaining between them. Looked up from germline, CDR1 is GTSNPN and CDR2 is SVGIG (reference sequence). This CDR3 has 12 amino acids. CDR3 protein: CAWKKGEEKLFF. The CDR3 nucleotides read TGTGCCTGGAAAAAAGGAGAAGAAAAACTGTTTTTT.

The genes are TRBV5-5 and TRBJ2-5; no clear D. The V end was cut by 4 bases, the J end by 2 bases, with 9 bases between. The CDR3 is 13 amino acids. Germline loops: CDR1 SGHKS, CDR2 YYEKEE (reference sequence). In DNA form, the CDR3 reads TGTGCCAGCAGCGTTCTTCGTCAAGAGACCCAGTACTTC. Protein: CASSVLRQETQYF.

The rearrangement links TRBV5-4 to TRBJ1-1; the D is unclear. The CDR3 contains 14 residues. V lost 1 base to trimming and J lost 0 bases, with 7 bases between them. Germline V gives CDR1 SGHNT, CDR2 YYREEE (reference sequence). The CDR3 protein is CASSLTSVNTEAFF. Here the CDR3 DNA reads TGTGCCAGCAGCTTGACGTCAGTGAACACTGAAGCTTTCTTT.

This clone has only a few counts. The V gene is TRBV11-2, the J gene TRBJ2-3; 10 positions agree with TRBD2. CDR3 length equals 14 residues. V was clipped by 5 bases and J by 3 bases; unmatched bases: 2. Looked up from germline, CDR1 is SGHAT and CDR2 is FQNNGV. This CDR3 is CASSLLAGTDTQYF. CDR3 bases: TGTGCCAGCAGCCTACTAGCGGGGACAGATACGCAGTATTTT.

This clone is medium-sized by share. This rearrangement joins TRBV29-1 to TRBJ2-7, with 7 bases matching TRBD2. This CDR3 contains 12 residues. Germline CDR1 is SQVTM and CDR2 is ANQGSEA. Losses at the gene ends were 6 bases for V and 3 bases for J; bases not matched to a gene: 5. CDR3 in amino acids: CSVAGTNYEQYF. The CDR3 coding sequence is TGCAGCGTGGCAGGGACTAACTACGAGCAGTACTTC.

This clone was seen more than once but under ten times. The V and J genes are TRBV5-6 and TRBJ1-1; TRBD1 matches 7 bases. Trimming removed 0 bases from V and 1 base from J; junction bases left unmatched: 6. The CDR3 covers 16 residues. Germline V gene data show CDR1 as SGHDT and CDR2 as YYEEEE. CDR3 nucleotide sequence: TGTGCCAGCAGCTTGGAGACAGGGTATCGGAACACTGAAGCTTTCTTT. Translation gives CASSLETGYRNTEAFF.

The chain uses TRBV25-1 and TRBJ2-3, with D possibly matching TRBD1 (5 bases). Germline V gives CDR1 MGHDK, CDR2 SYGVNS. Trimming took 1 base from V and 1 from J, leaving 6 bases between them. CDR3 length: 14 amino acids. CDR3 bases: TGTGCCAGCAGTGAATGGGGCGGCACAGATACGCAGTATTTT. As protein: CASSEWGGTDTQYF.

V gene TRBV10-3 combines with J gene TRBJ2-7, with D unclear. There are 14 residues in the CDR3. Per germline, CDR1 ENHRY and CDR2 SYGVKD. The ends were cut back, 2 bases at V and 0 bases at J, with 8 bases in the middle. The CDR3 protein is CAISEVTASYEQYF. CDR3 nucleotides: TGTGCCATCAGTGAGGTAACTGCCTCCTACGAGCAGTACTTC.

This clone has a handful of counts. V and J are TRBV9 and TRBJ1-6; 8 bases match TRBD1. In germline, CDR1 is SGDLS, CDR2 YYNGEE. The V and J ends lost 5 bases and 9 bases, in that order; junction bases with no gene match: 13. This CDR3 spans 16 amino acids. The CDR3 sequence: CASSAGTGDGGSPLHF. Written as DNA, the CDR3 is TGTGCCAGCAGTGCCGGGACAGGCGACGGAGGTTCACCCCTCCACTTT.

The V and J genes are TRBV6-5 and TRBJ1-2; 7 positions match TRBD1. Germline V CDR1 and CDR2: MNHEY, SVGAGI. The CDR3 has 14 amino acids. After removal of 5 bases from V and 3 bases from J, the junction contained 6 bases not matched to a gene. The CDR3 DNA reads TGTGCCAGCAGTCCACCCGGGACAGACTATGGCTACACCTTC. It yields the protein CASSPPGTDYGYTF.

The chain carries TRBV7-9 and TRBJ2-3; 11 nucleotides agree with TRBD2. With 5 bases clipped from V and 4 bases from J, the junction kept 11 bases outside the gene matches. Germline V gene lookup returns CDR1 SEHNR and CDR2 FQNEAQ (reference sequence). The CDR3 loop spans 17 amino acids. The CDR3 sequence is CASSPPYGTSGADTQYF. DNA of the CDR3: TGTGCCAGCAGCCCCCCCTACGGGACTAGCGGCGCAGATACGCAGTATTTT.

This chain joins TRBV7-9 and TRBJ1-5, with a weak D call TRBD1 (6 bases). Germline assignment: CDR1 SEHNR and CDR2 FQNEAQ (reference sequence). The CDR3 consists of 14 residues. The V end lost 0 bases, the J end lost 10 bases, and 13 bases lay between the germline ends. CDR3 in amino acids: CASSLAGAVGPQHF. CDR3 DNA: TGTGCCAGCAGCTTAGCGGGGGCGGTGGGACCCCAGCATTTT. The full variable domain, its missing parts supplied by reference TRBV7-9 and TRBJ1-5, is DTGVSQNPRHKITKRGQNVTFRCDPISEHNRLYWYRQTLGQGPEFLTYFQNEAQLEKSRLLSDRFSAERPKGSFSTLEIQRTEQGDSAMYLCASSLAGAVGPQHFGDGTRLSIL.

The rearrangement joins TRBV6-5 to TRBJ1-4, with D uncertain. The CDR3 covers 15 residues. V lost 5 bases and J lost 4, with 14 bases in between. From germline, CDR1 is MNHEY and CDR2 SVGAGI. The chain's CDR3 is CASSGGGTSNEKLFF. The DNA of the CDR3 is TGTGCCAGCAGTGGAGGAGGAACAAGTAATGAAAAACTGTTTTTT.

The rearrangement uses TRBV19 and TRBJ2-7; 11 bases agree with TRBD2. V lost 5 bases to trimming and J lost 7 bases; unmatched junction nucleotides: 10. CDR3 size: 15 residues. Looked up from germline, CDR1 is LNHDA and CDR2 is SQIVND (reference sequence). In DNA, the CDR3 is TGTGCCAGTAGTTCCAGACTAGCGGGGTCTCGGGAGCAGTACTTC. It translates to CASSSRLAGSREQYF.

The genes are TRBV27 and TRBJ1-4, with a weak D call TRBD1 (6 bases). The CDR3 covers 15 residues. V was clipped by 8 bases and J by 8 bases, with 21 bases between them. Germline assignment: CDR1 MNHEY and CDR2 SMNVEV (reference sequence). The CDR3 protein is CASRPHRAGGEKLFF. The DNA of the CDR3 is TGTGCCAGCCGGCCCCACAGGGCCGGGGGGGAAAAACTGTTTTTT.

This clone was counted only a few times. The CDR3 reads CASSQDPGTGSYEQYF. Here the CDR3 DNA reads TGCGCCAGCAGCCAAGATCCCGGGACAGGGTCCTACGAGCAGTACTTC. The chain couples TRBV4-3 to TRBJ2-7; 9 bases fit TRBD1. V lost 0 bases and J lost 1; bases outside the gene matches: 4. The germline gives CDR1 LGHNA, CDR2 YSLEER. This CDR3 is 16 amino acids long.

V and J are TRBV9 and TRBJ1-2, with a tentative D call TRBD1 (5 bases). CDR3 length equals 14 residues. The V gene lost 0 bases and the J gene lost 8 bases, with 14 bases spanning the gap. Germline V gene lookup returns CDR1 SGDLS and CDR2 YYNGEE. The CDR3 region is CASSVGQGAGGYTF. The CDR3 nucleotides are TGTGCCAGCAGCGTAGGGCAGGGAGCGGGCGGCTACACCTTC. Looking up the rest from reference TRBV9 and TRBJ1-2 gives the full variable domain: DSGVTQTPKHLITATGQRVTLRCSPRSGDLSVYWYQQSLDQGLQFLIQYYNGEERAKGNILERFSAQQFPDLHSELNLSSLELGDSALYFCASSVGQGAGGYTFGSGTRLTVV.

This sequence joins TRBV7-8 and TRBJ2-1, with TRBD2 identical over 8 bases. V lost 1 base, J lost 1 base, and 6 bases stayed unmatched. CDR1 is SGHVS, CDR2 FQNEAQ, per germline. CDR3 length: 17 amino acids. CDR3 in amino acids: CASSLGVGGASYNEQFF. The CDR3 region has the DNA TGTGCCAGCAGCTTAGGAGTCGGGGGGGCTTCCTACAATGAGCAGTTCTTC. Looking up the rest from reference TRBV7-8 and TRBJ2-1 gives the full variable domain: GAGVSQSPRYKVAKRGQDVALRCDPISGHVSLFWYQQALGQGPEFLTYFQNEAQLDKSGLPSDRFFAERPEGSVSTLKIQRTQQEDSAVYLCASSLGVGGASYNEQFFGPGTRLTVL.

The V call is TRBV7-9, the J call TRBJ2-3; 11 bases fit TRBD2. This CDR3 has 15 residues. V shed 10 bases, J shed 0 bases, and the junction held 6 bases outside the gene matches. CDR1 SEHNR and CDR2 FQNEAQ come from the germline V gene (reference sequence). CDR3 amino acids: CATRLAGSSTDTQYF. The CDR3, as DNA: TGTGCCACACGACTAGCGGGGTCGAGCACAGATACGCAGTATTTT.

This clone showed up just a few times. The rearrangement joins TRBV18 to TRBJ1-2; no reliable D call. V was trimmed by 0 bases and J by 10 bases, leaving 15 bases between them. CDR3 length: 14 residues. Germline V gene lookup returns CDR1 KGHSH and CDR2 LQKENI. CDR3 residues: CASSPPYSPTDYTF. The CDR3 bases are TGTGCCAGCTCACCACCTTACAGCCCGACGGACTACACCTTC.

The V gene is TRBV28, the J gene TRBJ2-1, with TRBD1 identical over 7 bases. Trimming took 4 bases from V and 4 from J; bases not matched to a gene: 10. CDR3 length: 16 residues. The germline CDR1 and CDR2 sequences are MDHEN and SYDVKM. CDR3 DNA: TGTGCCAGCAGTTCAAATACAGGGGCCCGGTACAATGAGCAGTTCTTC. Residues: CASSSNTGARYNEQFF. Using reference TRBV28 and TRBJ2-1 for the parts outside the CDR3, the full variable domain is DVKVTQSSRYLVKRTGEKVFLECVQDMDHENMFWYRQDPGLGLRLIYFSYDVKMKEKGDIPEGYSVSREKKERFSLILESASTNQTSMYLCASSSNTGARYNEQFFGPGTRLTVL.

The chain joins TRBV7-6 to TRBJ1-1; D uncertain. Germline V gene sequence: CDR1 SGHVS, CDR2 FNYEAQ. V gave up 0 bases and J gave up 0 bases, with 8 bases separating them. The CDR3 has 15 amino acids. In DNA, the CDR3 is TGTGCCAGCAGCTTAGCGCCGGGAATGAACACTGAAGCTTTCTTT. It yields the protein CASSLAPGMNTEAFF.